A single sample is the source of the 21 T cell receptor beta chains below, sequenced in a study of beta chain features in type 1 diabetes. The isolated RNA, all of it, was reverse transcribed, so expressed TCRB transcripts were what got sequenced. The assay was immunoSEQ multiplex PCR, and TCRdb's table has in-frame clones only and misses some. This table has 300,000 to 450,000 clones, less than 20% appearing once. The sample comprised naive CD4+ T cells from blood. These receptors came from a woman aged 18-30 years in good health.

The rearrangement links TRBV29-1 to TRBJ1-2; TRBD1 agrees at 9 bases. Germline CDR1 is SQVTM and CDR2 is ANQGSEA. This CDR3 region has 14 residues. The V and J ends lost 6 bases and 7 bases, in that order; junction bases with no gene match: 12. CDR3 nucleotide sequence: TGCAGCGTGAACCCCGGGACAGGGTTCCCTGGCTACACCTTC. Protein: CSVNPGTGFPGYTF.

This clone turned up a few times. This chain uses TRBV7-2 with TRBJ2-2; 8 bases agree with TRBD1. The CDR3 has 16 amino acids. Germline V lookup: CDR1 SGHTA, CDR2 FQGNSA. The V gene end was trimmed by 7 bases and the J gene end by 5 bases; junction bases not matched to a gene: 12. CDR3 sequence reads: CASNLPSDRVTGELFF. The CDR3 DNA reads as TGTGCCAGCAACCTACCCTCGGACAGGGTGACCGGGGAGCTGTTTTTT.

The gene calls are TRBV30 and TRBJ1-1; D is ambiguous. V was trimmed by 8 bases and J by 0 bases, leaving 7 bases between them. Germline loops: CDR1 GTSNPN, CDR2 SVGIG (reference sequence). The CDR3 has 11 amino acids. The CDR3 loop reads CAGAMNTEAFF. The DNA for the CDR3 is TGTGCCGGAGCTATGAACACTGAAGCTTTCTTT. The full variable domain, with the rest looked up from reference TRBV30 and TRBJ1-1, is SQTIHQWPATLVQPVGSPLSLECTVEGTSNPNLYWYRQAAGRGLQLLFYSVGIGQISSEVPQNLSASRPQDRQFILSSKKLLLSDSGFYLCAGAMNTEAFFGQGTRLTVV.

Points on this clone: The sample holds other DNA sequences that translate to the same CDR3. The V call is TRBV2, the J call TRBJ2-1; TRBD2 might be the D (5 bases). Germline V gene data show CDR1 as SNHLY and CDR2 as FYNNEI. V gave up 6 bases and J gave up 1 base, with 7 bases separating them. This CDR3 contains 13 residues. The CDR3 sequence is CASRRDSYNEQFF. The CDR3 DNA follows: TGTGCCAGCAGGAGGGATTCCTACAATGAGCAGTTCTTC. Based on the CDR3 plus reference TRBV2 and TRBJ2-1, the full variable domain is EPEVTQTPSHQVTQMGQEVILRCVPISNHLYFYWYRQILGQKVEFLVSFYNNEISEKSEIFDDQFSVERPDGSNFTLKIRSTKLEDSAMYFCASRRDSYNEQFFGPGTRLTVL.

This clone was seen only a few times. This sequence joins TRBV7-2 and TRBJ2-6; perhaps TRBD2 as D (5 bases). V dropped 5 bases and J dropped 1 base, with 9 bases sitting between them. The CDR3 consists of 15 residues. CDR1 and CDR2 (germline): SGHTA, FQGNSA. CDR3 region: CASSPRGSGANVLTF. Here the CDR3 DNA reads TGTGCCAGCAGCCCCCGGGGATCTGGGGCCAACGTCCTGACTTTC.

The sample holds many counts of this clone. CDR3 protein: CSVAWGGGAEQYF. Here the CDR3 DNA reads TGCAGCGTGGCGTGGGGTGGCGGGGCCGAGCAGTACTTC. The rearrangement joins TRBV29-1 to TRBJ2-7; possibly TRBD2 for D (6 bases). Per the germline V gene, CDR1 is SQVTM and CDR2 is ANQGSEA. The CDR3 is 13 residues long. Deletions cut 6 bases from V and 6 bases from J, with 18 bases between.

This clone was counted only a few times. V gene TRBV7-9 combines with J gene TRBJ1-6; 8 bases match TRBD1. Germline CDR1 reads SEHNR; CDR2 reads FQNEAQ (reference sequence). This CDR3 region has 14 residues. Trimming cost V 6 bases and J 9 bases; bases outside gene matches: 7. This CDR3 is CASRSGQDSSPLHF. CDR3 in DNA: TGTGCCAGCAGGTCGGGACAGGATAGTTCACCCCTCCACTTT.

The rearrangement uses TRBV7-2 and TRBJ1-2; D uncertain. V dropped 5 bases and J dropped 0 bases, with 7 bases sitting between them. The length of the CDR3 is 13 residues. Per the germline V gene, CDR1 is SGHTA and CDR2 is FQGNSA. CDR3 DNA sequence: TGTGCCAGCAGCCTATCCACTAACTATGGCTACACCTTC. This gives the protein CASSLSTNYGYTF.

The chain has TRBV6-1 and TRBJ1-1, with D maybe TRBD1 (5 bases). This CDR3 has 13 residues. Between the trimmed V and J ends, which lost 5 bases and 4 bases, there was a span of 11 bases. The germline V gene has CDR1 MNHNS and CDR2 SASEGT. CDR3 in amino acids: CASSTTGTTEAFF. The CDR3 nucleotides read TGTGCCAGCAGTACTACAGGAACCACTGAAGCTTTCTTT.

This clone was seen more than once but under ten times. The CDR3 DNA is TGTGCCAGCAGCCCGACAGGGTTCGGTGAAGCTTTCTTT. This translates into CASSPTGFGEAFF. The chain combines TRBV14 with TRBJ1-1, with TRBD1 matching over 7 bases. The V and J ends lost 4 bases and 7 bases, in that order; junction bases with no gene match: 6. The CDR3 consists of 13 residues. Germline CDR1 reads SGHDN; CDR2 reads FVKESK.

The table lists this clone with a few counts. CDR3 in DNA: TGCGCCAGCAGCTGGGGACAGGTCGCGGATGGCTACACCTTC. Translated, it gives CASSWGQVADGYTF. The chain uses TRBV5-1 and TRBJ1-2; 8 bases align to TRBD1. The CDR3 has 14 amino acids. Germline CDR1 SGHRS, CDR2 YFSETQ. Losses at the gene ends were 3 bases for V and 6 bases for J; bases not matched to a gene: 7.

The chain recombines TRBV5-4 with TRBJ2-5; 8 positions match TRBD2. This CDR3 spans 14 amino acids. The V and J ends lost 4 bases and 5 bases, in that order; junction bases with no gene match: 7. Germline-derived CDR1 and CDR2 are SGHNT and YYREEE (reference sequence). CDR3: CASSTGLELETQYF. Written as DNA, the CDR3 is TGTGCCAGCAGCACGGGACTAGAGTTGGAGACCCAGTACTTC. The entire variable domain, with the rest obtained from reference TRBV5-4 and TRBJ2-5, is as follows: ETGVTQSPTHLIKTRGQQVTLRCSSQSGHNTVSWYQQALGQGPQFIFQYYREEENGRGNFPPRFSGLQFPNYSSELNVNALELDDSALYLCASSTGLELETQYFGPGTRLLVL.

The chain links TRBV14 to TRBJ2-5, with 10 bases lining up with TRBD2. CDR1 is SGHDN, CDR2 FVKESK, per germline. The V gene end was trimmed by 2 bases and the J gene end by 7 bases; junction bases not matched to a gene: 4. CDR3 length: 14 residues. CDR3 sequence: CASSQQRGGMTQYF. The CDR3 DNA reads TGTGCCAGCAGCCAACAGCGGGGGGGGATGACCCAGTACTTC. The full variable domain, with the rest looked up from reference TRBV14 and TRBJ2-5, is EAGVTQFPSHSVIEKGQTVTLRCDPISGHDNLYWYRRVMGKEIKFLLHFVKESKQDESGMPNNRFLAERTGGTYSTLKVQPAELEDSGVYFCASSQQRGGMTQYFGPGTRLLVL.

The chain employs TRBV30 and TRBJ2-7, with 8 bases that match TRBD2. The ends lost 3 bases at V and 7 bases at J; junction bases unmatched: 5. There are 12 residues in the CDR3. CDR1 and CDR2 from the germline V gene are GTSNPN and SVGIG (reference sequence). This chain's CDR3 is CAWRGLALEQYF. CDR3 bases: TGTGCCTGGAGAGGACTAGCCCTGGAGCAGTACTTC.

The chain carries TRBV9 and TRBJ2-3; TRBD2 might be the D (7 bases). The V gene lost 1 base and the J gene lost 4 bases, with 16 bases spanning the gap. Germline-derived CDR1 and CDR2 are SGDLS and YYNGEE. The CDR3 consists of 16 residues. CDR3 region: CASSVSGGARADTQYF. In DNA, the CDR3 is TGTGCCAGCAGCGTATCGGGGGGCGCCAGGGCAGATACGCAGTATTTT.

This clone turned up a few times. This chain uses TRBV7-2 with TRBJ2-3; weak D call: TRBD2 (6 bases). The length of the CDR3 is 16 residues. With 3 bases removed from V and 5 bases from J, the gap between germline ends came to 18 bases. Germline V gene lookup returns CDR1 SGHTA and CDR2 FQGNSA. CDR3 amino acids: CASSFQGGGRGDTQYF. The DNA of the CDR3 is TGTGCCAGCAGCTTTCAAGGCGGAGGGCGTGGAGATACGCAGTATTTT.

This clone occurred once. This chain links TRBV30 with TRBJ2-3; 10 nucleotides align to TRBD2. The CDR3 totals 13 residues. The germline V gene has CDR1 GTSNPN and CDR2 SVGIG (reference sequence). Trimming cost V 5 bases and J 4 bases; bases outside gene matches: 3. CDR3 region: CAWGTSVADTQYF. CDR3 sequence (DNA): TGTGCCTGGGGGACTAGCGTCGCAGATACGCAGTATTTT.

This clone has only a few counts. The chain combines TRBV5-1 with TRBJ2-7; 11 nucleotides agree with TRBD2. From germline, CDR1 is SGHRS and CDR2 YFSETQ. The CDR3 runs to 17 residues. The V and J ends lost 4 bases and 0 bases, in that order; junction bases with no gene match: 9. The CDR3 sequence: CASSGGLAEGSSYEQYF. In nucleotides, the CDR3 is TGCGCCAGCAGCGGGGGACTAGCGGAAGGAAGCTCCTACGAGCAGTACTTC.

About this clone itself: Other DNA sequences within the sample encode an identical CDR3. The rearrangement joins TRBV5-1 to TRBJ1-2; 8 bases fit TRBD1. CDR3 length equals 13 residues. The ends lost 2 bases at V and 6 bases at J; junction bases unmatched: 3. The V gene's germline CDR1 is SGHRS and CDR2 YFSETQ. The CDR3 spells CASSLETGDGYTF. In DNA, the CDR3 is TGCGCCAGCAGCTTAGAGACAGGGGATGGCTACACCTTC.

This clone showed up just a few times. V gene TRBV15 combines with J gene TRBJ1-2; TRBD1 might be the D (6 bases). CDR3 length: 12 amino acids. CDR1 is LNHNV and CDR2 is YYDKDF in the germline V gene (reference sequence). The V end was cut by 6 bases, the J end by 5 bases, with 10 bases between. The CDR3 DNA sequence: TGTGCCACCAGTAGACAGGAATATGGCTACACCTTC. Its translation is CATSRQEYGYTF.

Comments on this clone: Other DNA variants within this sample encode the same CDR3. The chain employs TRBV5-1 and TRBJ1-1; D not certain. Germline CDR1 reads SGHRS; CDR2 reads YFSETQ. The CDR3 totals 13 residues. Trimming cost V 2 bases and J 1 base, with 6 bases left between them. CDR3 coding DNA: TGCGCCAGCAGCTTAGGAGAGAACACTGAAGCTTTCTTT. Translated, it gives CASSLGENTEAFF.